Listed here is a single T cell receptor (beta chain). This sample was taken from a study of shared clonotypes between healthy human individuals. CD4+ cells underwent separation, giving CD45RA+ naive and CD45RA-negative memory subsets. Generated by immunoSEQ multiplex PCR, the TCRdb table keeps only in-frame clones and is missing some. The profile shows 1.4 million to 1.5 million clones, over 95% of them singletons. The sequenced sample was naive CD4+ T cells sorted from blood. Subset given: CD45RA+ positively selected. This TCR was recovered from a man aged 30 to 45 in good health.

The CDR3 is CASSHGFPSYEQYF. The CDR3 DNA follows: TGTGCCAGCAGCCACGGATTCCCCTCCTACGAGCAGTACTTC. This sequence joins TRBV7-2 and TRBJ2-7; no clear D gene. Germline loops: CDR1 SGHTA, CDR2 FQGNSA. The CDR3 is made up of 14 amino acids. V lost 5 bases and J 0 bases, leaving 11 bases between the germline ends.